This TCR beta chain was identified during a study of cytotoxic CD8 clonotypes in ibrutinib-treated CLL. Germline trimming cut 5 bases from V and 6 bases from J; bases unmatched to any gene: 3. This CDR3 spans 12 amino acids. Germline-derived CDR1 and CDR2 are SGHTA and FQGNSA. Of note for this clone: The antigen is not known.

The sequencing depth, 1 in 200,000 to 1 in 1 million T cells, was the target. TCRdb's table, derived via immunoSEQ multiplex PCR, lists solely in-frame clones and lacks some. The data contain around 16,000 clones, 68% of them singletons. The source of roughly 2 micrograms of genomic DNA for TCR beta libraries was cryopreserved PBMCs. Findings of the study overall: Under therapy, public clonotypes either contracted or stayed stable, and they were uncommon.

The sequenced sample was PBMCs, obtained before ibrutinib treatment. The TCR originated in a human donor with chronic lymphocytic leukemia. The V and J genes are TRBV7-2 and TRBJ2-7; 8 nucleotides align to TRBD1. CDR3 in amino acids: CASSLDRAEQYF. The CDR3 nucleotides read TGTGCCAGCAGCCTGGACAGGGCCGAGCAGTACTTC. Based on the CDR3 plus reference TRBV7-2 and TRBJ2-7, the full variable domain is GAGVSQSPSNKVTEKGKDVELRCDPISGHTALYWYRQSLGQGLEFLIYFQGNSAPDKSGLPSDRFSAERTGGSVSTLTIQRTQQEDSAVYLCASSLDRAEQYFGPGTRLTVT.